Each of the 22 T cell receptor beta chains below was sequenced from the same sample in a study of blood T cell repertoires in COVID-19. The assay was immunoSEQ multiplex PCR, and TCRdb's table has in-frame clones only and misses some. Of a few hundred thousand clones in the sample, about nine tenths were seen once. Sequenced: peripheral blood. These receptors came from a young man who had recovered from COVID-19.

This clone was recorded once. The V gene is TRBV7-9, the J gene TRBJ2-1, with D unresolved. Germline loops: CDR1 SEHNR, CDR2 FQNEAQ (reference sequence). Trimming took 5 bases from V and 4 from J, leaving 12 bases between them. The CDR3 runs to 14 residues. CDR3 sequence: CASSPEVYYNEQFF. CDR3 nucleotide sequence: TGTGCCAGCAGCCCCGAGGTCTATTACAATGAGCAGTTCTTC.

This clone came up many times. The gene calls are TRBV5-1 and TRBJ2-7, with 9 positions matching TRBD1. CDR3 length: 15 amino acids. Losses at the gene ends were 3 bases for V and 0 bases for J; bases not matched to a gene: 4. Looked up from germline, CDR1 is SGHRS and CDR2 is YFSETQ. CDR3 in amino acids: CASSSTGGRSYEQYF. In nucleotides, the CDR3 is TGCGCCAGCAGCTCTACAGGGGGCCGCTCCTACGAGCAGTACTTC.

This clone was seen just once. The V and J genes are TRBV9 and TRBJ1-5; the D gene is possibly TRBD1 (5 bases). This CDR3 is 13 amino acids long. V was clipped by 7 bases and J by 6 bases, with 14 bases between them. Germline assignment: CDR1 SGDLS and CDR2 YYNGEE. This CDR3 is CASGNGGGQPQHF. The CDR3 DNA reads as TGTGCCAGCGGGAACGGGGGGGGTCAGCCCCAGCATTTT.

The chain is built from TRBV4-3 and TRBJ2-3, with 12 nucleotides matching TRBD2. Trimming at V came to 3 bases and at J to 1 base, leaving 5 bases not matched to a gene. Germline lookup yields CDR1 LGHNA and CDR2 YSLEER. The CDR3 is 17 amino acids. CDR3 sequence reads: CASSQRLAGARTDTQYF. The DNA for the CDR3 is TGCGCCAGCAGCCAGAGACTAGCGGGGGCGCGCACAGATACGCAGTATTTT.

The CDR3 sequence: CASSHRTSGGSSYEQYF. CDR3 nucleotides: TGTGCCAGCAGCCACCGGACTAGCGGGGGCAGCTCCTACGAGCAGTACTTC. The V call is TRBV3-1 (or the pseudogene TRBV3-2), the J call TRBJ2-7; 13 bases map to TRBD2. The trim removed 3 bases at V and 0 bases at J, leaving 5 bases unmatched. The CDR3 runs 17 residues. Germline V lookup: CDR1 LGHDT, CDR2 YNNKEL (reference sequence).

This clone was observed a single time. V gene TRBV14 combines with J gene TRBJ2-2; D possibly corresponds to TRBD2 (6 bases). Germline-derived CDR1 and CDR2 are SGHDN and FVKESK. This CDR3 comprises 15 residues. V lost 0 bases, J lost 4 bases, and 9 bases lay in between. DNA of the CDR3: TGTGCCAGCAGCCAAGAGCTAGCGAGCACCGGGGAGCTGTTTTTT. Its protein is CASSQELASTGELFF.

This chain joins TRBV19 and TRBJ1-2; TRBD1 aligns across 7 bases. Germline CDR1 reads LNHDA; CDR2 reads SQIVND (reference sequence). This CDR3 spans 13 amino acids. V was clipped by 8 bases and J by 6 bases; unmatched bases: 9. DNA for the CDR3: TGTGCCAGTGGGACGGACAGGCGGCATGGCTACACCTTC. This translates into CASGTDRRHGYTF.

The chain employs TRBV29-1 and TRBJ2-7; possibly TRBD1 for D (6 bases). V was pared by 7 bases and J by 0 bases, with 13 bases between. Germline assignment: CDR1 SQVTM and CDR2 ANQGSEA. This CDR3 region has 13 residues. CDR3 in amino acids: CSAGGRTSYEQYF. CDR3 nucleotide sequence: TGCAGCGCTGGGGGCAGGACCTCCTACGAGCAGTACTTC.

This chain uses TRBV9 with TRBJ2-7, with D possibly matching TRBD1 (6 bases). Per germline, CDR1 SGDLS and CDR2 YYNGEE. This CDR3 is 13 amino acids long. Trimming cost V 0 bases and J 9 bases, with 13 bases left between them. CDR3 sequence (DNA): TGTGCCAGCAGCGTAGGGAATGAAGGGGGGCAGTACTTC. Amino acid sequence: CASSVGNEGGQYF.

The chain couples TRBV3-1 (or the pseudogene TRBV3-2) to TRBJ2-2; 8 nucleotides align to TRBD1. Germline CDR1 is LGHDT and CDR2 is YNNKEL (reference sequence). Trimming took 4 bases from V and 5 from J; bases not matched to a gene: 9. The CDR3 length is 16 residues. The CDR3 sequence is CASSPFGRGLTGELFF. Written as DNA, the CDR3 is TGTGCCAGCAGCCCCTTCGGCAGGGGGCTTACCGGGGAGCTGTTTTTT.

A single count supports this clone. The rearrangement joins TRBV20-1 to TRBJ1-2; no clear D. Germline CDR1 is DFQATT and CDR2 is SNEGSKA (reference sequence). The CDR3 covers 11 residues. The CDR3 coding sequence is TGCAGCGCCTATTCGGGAGATGGCTACACCTTC. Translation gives CSAYSGDGYTF.

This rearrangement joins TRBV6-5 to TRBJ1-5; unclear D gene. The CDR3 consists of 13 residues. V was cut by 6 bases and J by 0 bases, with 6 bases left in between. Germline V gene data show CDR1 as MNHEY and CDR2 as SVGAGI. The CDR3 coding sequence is TGTGCCAGCAGGATAGATAGCAATCAGCCCCAGCATTTT. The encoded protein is CASRIDSNQPQHF.

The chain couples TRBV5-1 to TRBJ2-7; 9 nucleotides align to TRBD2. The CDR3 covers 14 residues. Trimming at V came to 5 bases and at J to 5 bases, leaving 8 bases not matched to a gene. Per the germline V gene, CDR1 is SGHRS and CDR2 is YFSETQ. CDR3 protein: CASRRTSVEDEQYF. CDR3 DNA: TGCGCCAGCAGGAGGACTAGCGTGGAAGACGAGCAGTACTTC.

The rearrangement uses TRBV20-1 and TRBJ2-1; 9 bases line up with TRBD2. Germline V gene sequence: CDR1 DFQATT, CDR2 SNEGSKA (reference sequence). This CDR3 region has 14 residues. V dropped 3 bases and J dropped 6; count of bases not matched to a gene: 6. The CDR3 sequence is CSASRRGGRNEQFF. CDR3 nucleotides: TGCAGTGCTAGTCGGCGGGGGGGCCGCAATGAGCAGTTCTTC.

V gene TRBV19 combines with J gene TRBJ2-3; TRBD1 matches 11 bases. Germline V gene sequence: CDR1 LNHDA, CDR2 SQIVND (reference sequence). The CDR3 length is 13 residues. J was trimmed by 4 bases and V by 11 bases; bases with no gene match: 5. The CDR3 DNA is TGTGCCTCTCGGACAGGGGGCGCAGATACGCAGTATTTT. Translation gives CASRTGGADTQYF.

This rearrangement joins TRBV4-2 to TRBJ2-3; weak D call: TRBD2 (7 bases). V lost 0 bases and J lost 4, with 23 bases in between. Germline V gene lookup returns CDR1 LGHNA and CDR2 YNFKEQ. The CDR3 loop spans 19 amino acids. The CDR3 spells CASSQEVAMWGGHADTQYF. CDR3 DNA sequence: TGTGCCAGCAGCCAAGAAGTTGCTATGTGGGGGGGCCACGCAGATACGCAGTATTTT.

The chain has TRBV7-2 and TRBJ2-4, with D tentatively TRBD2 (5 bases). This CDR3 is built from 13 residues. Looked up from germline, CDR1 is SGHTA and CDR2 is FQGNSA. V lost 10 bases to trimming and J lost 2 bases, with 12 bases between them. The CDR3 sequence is CATGLFSKNIQYF. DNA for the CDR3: TGTGCCACTGGACTTTTCTCCAAAAACATTCAGTACTTC. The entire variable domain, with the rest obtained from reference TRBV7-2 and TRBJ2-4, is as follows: GAGVSQSPSNKVTEKGKDVELRCDPISGHTALYWYRQSLGQGLEFLIYFQGNSAPDKSGLPSDRFSAERTGGSVSTLTIQRTQQEDSAVYLCATGLFSKNIQYFGAGTRLSVL.

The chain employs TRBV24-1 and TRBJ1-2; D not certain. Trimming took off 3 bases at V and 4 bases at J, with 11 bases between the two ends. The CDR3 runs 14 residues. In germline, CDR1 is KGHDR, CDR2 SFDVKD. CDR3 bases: TGTGCCACCAGTGATATGAGGGTTTCCTATGGCTACACCTTC. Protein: CATSDMRVSYGYTF.

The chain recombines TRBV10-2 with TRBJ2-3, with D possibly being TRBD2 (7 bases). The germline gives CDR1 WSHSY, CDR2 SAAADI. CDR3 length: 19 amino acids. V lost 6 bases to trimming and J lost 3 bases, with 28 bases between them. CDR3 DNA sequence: TGCGCCAGCAGCCCCCCCGTGGGTGCAGTGCGGGGGCGAACAGATACGCAGTATTTT. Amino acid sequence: CASSPPVGAVRGRTDTQYF.

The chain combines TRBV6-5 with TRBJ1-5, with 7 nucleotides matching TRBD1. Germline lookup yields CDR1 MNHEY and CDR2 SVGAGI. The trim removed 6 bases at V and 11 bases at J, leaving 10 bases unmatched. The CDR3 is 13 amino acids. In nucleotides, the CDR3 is TGTGCCAGCAGACCCAACGGGGGACAGTCCCAGCATTTT. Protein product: CASRPNGGQSQHF.

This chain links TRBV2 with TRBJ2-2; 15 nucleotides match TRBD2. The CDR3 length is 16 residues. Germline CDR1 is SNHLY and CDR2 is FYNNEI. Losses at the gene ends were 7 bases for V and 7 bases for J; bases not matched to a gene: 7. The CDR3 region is CASTGLAGGWSGELFF. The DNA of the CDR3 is TGTGCCAGCACGGGACTAGCGGGGGGCTGGAGCGGGGAGCTGTTTTTT.

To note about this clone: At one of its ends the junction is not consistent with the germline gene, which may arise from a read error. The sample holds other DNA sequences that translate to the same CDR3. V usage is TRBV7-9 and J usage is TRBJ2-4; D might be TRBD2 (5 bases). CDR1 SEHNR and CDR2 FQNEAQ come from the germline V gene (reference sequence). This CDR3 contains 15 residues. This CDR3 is CASSSVTSGKNIQYF. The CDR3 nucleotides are TGCGCCAGCAGCTCCGTCACTAGTGGGAAAAACATTCAGTACTTC.